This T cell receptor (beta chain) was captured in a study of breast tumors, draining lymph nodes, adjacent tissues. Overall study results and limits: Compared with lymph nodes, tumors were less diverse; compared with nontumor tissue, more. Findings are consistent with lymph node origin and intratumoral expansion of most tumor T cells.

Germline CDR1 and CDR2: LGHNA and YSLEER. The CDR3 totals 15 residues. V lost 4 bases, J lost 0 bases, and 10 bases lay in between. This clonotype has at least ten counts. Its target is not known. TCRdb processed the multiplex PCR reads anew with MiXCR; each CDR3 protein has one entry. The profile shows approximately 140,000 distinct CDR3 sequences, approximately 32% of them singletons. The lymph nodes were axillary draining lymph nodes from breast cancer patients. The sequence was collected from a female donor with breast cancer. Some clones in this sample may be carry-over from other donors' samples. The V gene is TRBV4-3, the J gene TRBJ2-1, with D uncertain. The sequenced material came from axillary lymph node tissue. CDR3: CASSPAPSSYNEQFF. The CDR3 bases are TGCGCCAGCAGCCCGGCACCGAGCTCCTACAATGAGCAGTTCTTC.